These T cell receptor beta chains were read from a single sample in a study of blood T cell repertoires in COVID-19. Using immunoSEQ multiplex PCR, the repertoire was profiled, and TCRdb retains in-frame clones only, with some absent. The sample lists approximately 150,000 clones; approximately 86% were seen once. Sequencing was carried out using peripheral blood. The receptors were gathered from a man in his 70s with acute or convalescent COVID-19. Each CDR3 is given with its conserved first and last residue. D genes are given only for firm matches. Only part of the rows carry a size: once, few, many, or a class if the clone is expanded.

>TRBJ2-5|NA|TRBV7-2|NA
TGTGCCAGCAGCAGAGACAGCGTCCAAGAGACCCAGTACTTC
CASSRDSVQETQYF
>TRBJ2-3|TRBD2|TRBV10-3|few
TGTGCCATCAGTGAGTCGGGCAGCGGGAGGGCCCCAGATACGCAGTATTTT
CAISESGSGRAPDTQYF
>TRBJ2-1|NA|TRBV19|NA
TGTGCCAGTAGTATAACTGACAATGAGCAGTTCTTC
CASSITDNEQFF
>TRBJ2-1|TRBD1|TRBV14|NA
TGTGCCAGCAGCGGGGGGACAGGAGCCTACAATGAGCAGTTCTTC
CASSGGTGAYNEQFF
>TRBJ1-1|TRBD1|TRBV4-2|NA
TGTGCCAGCAGCCAGGGACAGGGGGCGATAAGGTCTGAAGCTTTCTTT
CASSQGQGAIRSEAFF
>TRBJ2-4|NA|TRBV28|NA
TGTGCCAGCAGTTTAGGGCGGCCCGGACTTCTGTACTTC
CASSLGRPGLLYF
>TRBJ1-2|TRBD1|TRBV3-1/TRBV3-2|NA
TGTGCCAGCAGCCCCCTATCGACAGGGAATTATGGCTACACCTTC
CASSPLSTGNYGYTF
>TRBJ1-3|TRBD1|TRBV9|NA
TGTGCCAGCAACAGAGGGGACAGGGTGACGAACACCATATATTTT
CASNRGDRVTNTIYF
>TRBJ2-1|NA|TRBV15|NA
TGTGCCACCAGCAGAGATCTACAGGGCTCCTACAATGAGCAGTTCTTC
CATSRDLQGSYNEQFF
>TRBJ1-3|NA|TRBV3-1/TRBV3-2|NA
TGTGCCAGCTCCACAGTAGTCTCTGGAAACACCATATATTTT
CASSTVVSGNTIYF
>TRBJ2-3|TRBD2|TRBV11-2|NA
TGTGCCAGCAGCTTAGTCCTAGCGGGAGGCACAGATACGCAGTATTTT
CASSLVLAGGTDTQYF
>TRBJ1-2|NA|TRBV19|NA
TGTGCCAGTAGTAAACCCCACTGGGGGCGCGATGGCTACACCTTC
CASSKPHWGRDGYTF
>TRBJ1-4|NA|TRBV6-2/TRBV6-3|NA
TGTGCCAGCAGTCCCCAGGACGGCCAAGCGGTGTTTTTT
CASSPQDGQAVFF